Below are 15 T cell receptor beta chains sequenced from a single sample in a study of blood T cell repertoires in COVID-19. Repertoires were generated with immunoSEQ multiplex PCR, while TCRdb's copy carries only in-frame clones and drops some. This sample has 83,000 or so clones; 75% to 85% occur once, and the top ten carry roughly 9.8%. The source material was peripheral blood. The receptor set was obtained from a woman aged 80 or over with acute or convalescent COVID-19.

V gene TRBV2 combines with J gene TRBJ2-3; 8 nucleotides agree with TRBD2. The trim removed 8 bases at V and 3 bases at J, leaving 7 bases unmatched. CDR1 is SNHLY and CDR2 is FYNNEI in the germline V gene. The CDR3 runs to 14 residues. CDR3 amino acids: CASSGLGITDTQYF. In nucleotides, the CDR3 is TGTGCCAGCTCGGGACTAGGAATTACAGATACGCAGTATTTT.

This clone was observed at least ten times. Written as DNA, the CDR3 is TGTGCCAGCCTCAGGGCTATGAACACCGGGGAGCTGTTTTTT. Amino acid sequence: CASLRAMNTGELFF. The chain employs TRBV28 and TRBJ2-2; TRBD1 is a possible D gene (5 bases). Germline lookup yields CDR1 MDHEN and CDR2 SYDVKM. The V end was cut by 8 bases, the J end by 1 base, with 11 bases between. The CDR3 is 14 residues long.

This clone was seen a single time. CDR3 sequence (DNA): TGTGCCAGCAGTTTCCGGGACAGGGATGGCTACACCTTC. It translates to CASSFRDRDGYTF. This rearrangement joins TRBV13 to TRBJ1-2; TRBD1 matches at 9 bases. The CDR3 has 13 residues. Trimming cost V 6 bases and J 6 bases; bases outside gene matches: 5. In germline, CDR1 is PRHDT, CDR2 FYEKMQ (reference sequence).

The rearrangement links TRBV2 to TRBJ1-1, with D perhaps matching TRBD1 (5 bases). Per the germline V gene, CDR1 is SNHLY and CDR2 is FYNNEI. V was pared by 2 bases and J by 0 bases, with 10 bases between. The CDR3 runs to 15 residues. The CDR3 is CASSEIQGLNTEAFF. The CDR3 DNA is TGTGCCAGCAGTGAAATTCAGGGTTTGAACACTGAAGCTTTCTTT.

This clone was detected a few times. The rearrangement uses TRBV23-1 and TRBJ2-3; D might be TRBD2 (6 bases). TRBV23-1 is identified as an open reading frame with a role that is uncertain. The CDR3 extends over 13 amino acids. V was trimmed by 3 bases and J by 11 bases, leaving 15 bases between them. The CDR3 coding sequence is TGCGCCAGCAGTCACCCCCTGGGGGACTGGCAGTATTTT. It is translated as CASSHPLGDWQYF.

V usage is TRBV30 and J usage is TRBJ1-5; TRBD1 aligns across 7 bases. The CDR3 consists of 13 residues. With 5 bases clipped from V and 3 bases from J, the junction kept 4 bases outside the gene matches. Germline V gene sequence: CDR1 GTSNPN, CDR2 SVGIG (reference sequence). CDR3 in amino acids: CAWGDSNNQPQHF. The DNA for the CDR3 is TGTGCCTGGGGGGACAGTAACAATCAGCCCCAGCATTTT. Variable domain in full (rest from reference TRBV30 and TRBJ1-5): SQTIHQWPATLVQPVGSPLSLECTVEGTSNPNLYWYRQAAGRGLQLLFYSVGIGQISSEVPQNLSASRPQDRQFILSSKKLLLSDSGFYLCAWGDSNNQPQHFGDGTRLSIL.

The V call is TRBV7-6, the J call TRBJ2-1; D is perhaps TRBD1 (6 bases). This CDR3 region has 14 residues. V was clipped by 3 bases and J by 7 bases, with 13 bases between them. From germline, CDR1 is SGHVS and CDR2 FNYEAQ. The CDR3 here is CASSLGETGNEQFF. The CDR3 nucleotides are TGTGCCAGCAGCTTGGGAGAAACAGGGAATGAGCAGTTCTTC.

The chain combines TRBV24-1 with TRBJ1-5; D gene ambiguous. CDR3 length: 13 amino acids. Trimming shortened V by 3 bases and J by 7 bases, and 9 bases separated the two germline ends. The V gene's germline CDR1 is KGHDR and CDR2 SFDVKD. The CDR3 loop reads CATSDHDGQPQHF. The DNA of the CDR3 is TGTGCCACCAGTGATCACGACGGGCAGCCCCAGCATTTT.

The chain links TRBV30 to TRBJ1-6, with D unclear. Trimming cost V 3 bases and J 0 bases, with 6 bases left between them. From germline, CDR1 is GTSNPN and CDR2 SVGIG (reference sequence). CDR3 length equals 14 residues. The CDR3 sequence: CAWRVSSYNSPLHF. The CDR3 nucleotides read TGTGCCTGGAGGGTCAGCTCCTATAATTCACCCCTCCACTTT.

The V and J genes are TRBV7-2 and TRBJ1-2; D is undetermined. The germline V and J ends were trimmed by 3 bases and 5 bases, with 16 bases remaining between them. The CDR3 consists of 15 residues. Looked up from germline, CDR1 is SGHTA and CDR2 is FQGNSA. The CDR3, as DNA: TGTGCCAGCAGCTTCCCCTCCCCAGTCGGGTATGGCTACACCTTC. This sequence encodes CASSFPSPVGYGYTF.

The chain uses TRBV6-5 and TRBJ2-2, with 10 bases fitting TRBD2. The CDR3 covers 15 residues. The germline V gene encodes CDR1 MNHEY and CDR2 SVGAGI. V was clipped by 6 bases and J by 7 bases; unmatched bases: 8. The CDR3 protein is CASSLAGVGHGELFF. CDR3 nucleotide sequence: TGTGCCAGCAGCCTAGCGGGGGTGGGGCACGGGGAGCTGTTTTTT.

The CDR3 sequence: CATSDPWTGGYTF. In DNA, the CDR3 is TGTGCCACCAGTGATCCCTGGACAGGGGGCTACACCTTC. This chain joins TRBV24-1 and TRBJ1-2; 8 bases agree with TRBD1. In germline, CDR1 is KGHDR, CDR2 SFDVKD. This CDR3 is built from 13 residues. Germline trimming cut 3 bases from V and 8 bases from J; bases unmatched to any gene: 4.

CDR3 in amino acids: CASSLGTGDGGAFF. The CDR3 region has the DNA TGTGCCAGCAGCTTAGGGACAGGGGACGGGGGAGCTTTCTTT. J is TRBJ1-1 and V is TRBV7-9, with 9 positions matching TRBD1. V was clipped by 1 base and J by 10 bases; unmatched bases: 7. CDR3 length: 14 residues. Germline CDR1 SEHNR, CDR2 FQNEAQ (reference sequence).

The V gene is TRBV27, the J gene TRBJ2-1, with 7 nucleotides matching TRBD2. Germline-derived CDR1 and CDR2 are MNHEY and SMNVEV (reference sequence). The CDR3 covers 12 residues. The CDR3 is CAVAGDVDEQFF. CDR3 nucleotides: TGTGCAGTTGCGGGGGATGTCGATGAGCAGTTCTTC.

The chain combines TRBV18 with TRBJ2-1, with D possibly matching TRBD1 (5 bases). The CDR3 totals 13 residues. Germline CDR1 KGHSH, CDR2 LQKENI. Trimming left V 1 base short and J 8 bases short, with 9 bases between. CDR3: CASSPLLGDEQFF. In DNA, the CDR3 is TGTGCCAGCTCACCACTCTTAGGGGATGAGCAGTTCTTC.